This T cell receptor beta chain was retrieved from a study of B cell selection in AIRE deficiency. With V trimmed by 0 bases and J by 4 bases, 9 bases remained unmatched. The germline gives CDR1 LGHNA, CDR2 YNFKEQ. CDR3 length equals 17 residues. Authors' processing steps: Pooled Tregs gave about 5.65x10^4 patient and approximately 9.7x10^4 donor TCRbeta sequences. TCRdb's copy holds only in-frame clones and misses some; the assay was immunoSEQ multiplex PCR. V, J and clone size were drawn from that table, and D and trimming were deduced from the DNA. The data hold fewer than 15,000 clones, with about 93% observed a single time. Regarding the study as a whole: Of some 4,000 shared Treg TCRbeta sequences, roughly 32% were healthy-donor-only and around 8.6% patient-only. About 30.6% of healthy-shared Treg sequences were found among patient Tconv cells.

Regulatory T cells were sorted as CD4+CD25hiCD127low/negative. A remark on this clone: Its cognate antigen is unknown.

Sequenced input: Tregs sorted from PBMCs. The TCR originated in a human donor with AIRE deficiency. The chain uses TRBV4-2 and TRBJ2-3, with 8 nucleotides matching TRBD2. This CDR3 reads CASSQDFGAGVPDTQYF. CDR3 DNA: TGTGCCAGCAGCCAAGATTTCGGAGCGGGAGTCCCAGATACGCAGTATTTT.